What follows are 5 T cell receptor beta chains derived from one specimen sequenced in a study of blood T cells in healthy people across ages. Alongside a J-beta primer mix, a sample-barcoded 5' primer served in a second PCR lasting 7 to 11 cycles. A single record per CDR3 protein comes from TCRdb applying MiXCR to the 5' RACE reads. Of 700,000 or so distinct CDR3 sequences in the sample, about 20% were seen once. Specimen: blood. These receptors all come from a man aged 70 or older in good health.

The chain is built from TRBV7-3 and TRBJ2-4; 12 positions match TRBD1. Per germline, CDR1 SGHTA and CDR2 FQGTGA. The CDR3 is made up of 18 amino acids. V lost 3 bases and J lost 0; bases outside the gene matches: 6. CDR3 protein: CASSFRDRGRLAKNIQYF. CDR3 sequence (DNA): TGTGCCAGCAGCTTCCGGGACAGGGGGCGACTAGCCAAAAACATTCAGTACTTC. The full variable domain, rest sourced from reference TRBV7-3 and TRBJ2-4, is GAGVSQTPSNKVTEKGKYVELRCDPISGHTALYWYRQSLGQGPEFLIYFQGTGAADDSGLPNDRFFAVRPEGSVSTLKIQRTERGDSAVYLCASSFRDRGRLAKNIQYFGAGTRLSVL.

The chain links TRBV24-1 to TRBJ2-3, with 7 bases matching TRBD1. The CDR3 loop spans 14 amino acids. Trimming cost V 8 bases and J 0 bases; bases outside gene matches: 4. Germline V CDR1 and CDR2: KGHDR, SFDVKD. The CDR3 protein is CATTGTASTDTQYF. Here the CDR3 DNA reads TGTGCCACCACCGGGACAGCTAGCACAGATACGCAGTATTTT.

This chain joins TRBV7-2 and TRBJ2-1; D assignment may be TRBD1 or TRBD2 (7 bases each). The V end was cut by 4 bases, the J end by 9 bases, with 19 bases between. Germline CDR1 SGHTA, CDR2 FQGNSA. The CDR3 loop spans 15 amino acids. In DNA form, the CDR3 reads TGTGCCAGCAGCTCCGCTAGGTGGGAGGGGGCTGAGCAGTTCTTC. Translated: CASSSARWEGAEQFF.

This clonotype was counted only a few times. Possible read error: a much larger clone is one base away. The rearrangement links TRBV20-1 to TRBJ1-1; D not resolved. CDR3 length equals 13 residues. V lost 3 bases and J lost 1, with 9 bases in between. The germline V gene has CDR1 DFQATT and CDR2 SNEGSKA (reference sequence). For the CDR3, the DNA is TGCAGTGCTAGGTCTTCCGGGAACACTGAAGCTTTCTTT. This translates into CSARSSGNTEAFF.

J is TRBJ2-5 and V is TRBV11-2, with D perhaps TRBD2 (6 bases). The J call is doubtful: the DNA matches TRBJ2-7 better. CDR3 length equals 14 residues. Germline lookup yields CDR1 SGHAT and CDR2 FQNNGV. CDR3 DNA sequence: TGTGCCAGCGGCGGGACCGTTTCCTCCTACGAGCAGTACTTC. Translated: CASGGTVSSYEQYF.